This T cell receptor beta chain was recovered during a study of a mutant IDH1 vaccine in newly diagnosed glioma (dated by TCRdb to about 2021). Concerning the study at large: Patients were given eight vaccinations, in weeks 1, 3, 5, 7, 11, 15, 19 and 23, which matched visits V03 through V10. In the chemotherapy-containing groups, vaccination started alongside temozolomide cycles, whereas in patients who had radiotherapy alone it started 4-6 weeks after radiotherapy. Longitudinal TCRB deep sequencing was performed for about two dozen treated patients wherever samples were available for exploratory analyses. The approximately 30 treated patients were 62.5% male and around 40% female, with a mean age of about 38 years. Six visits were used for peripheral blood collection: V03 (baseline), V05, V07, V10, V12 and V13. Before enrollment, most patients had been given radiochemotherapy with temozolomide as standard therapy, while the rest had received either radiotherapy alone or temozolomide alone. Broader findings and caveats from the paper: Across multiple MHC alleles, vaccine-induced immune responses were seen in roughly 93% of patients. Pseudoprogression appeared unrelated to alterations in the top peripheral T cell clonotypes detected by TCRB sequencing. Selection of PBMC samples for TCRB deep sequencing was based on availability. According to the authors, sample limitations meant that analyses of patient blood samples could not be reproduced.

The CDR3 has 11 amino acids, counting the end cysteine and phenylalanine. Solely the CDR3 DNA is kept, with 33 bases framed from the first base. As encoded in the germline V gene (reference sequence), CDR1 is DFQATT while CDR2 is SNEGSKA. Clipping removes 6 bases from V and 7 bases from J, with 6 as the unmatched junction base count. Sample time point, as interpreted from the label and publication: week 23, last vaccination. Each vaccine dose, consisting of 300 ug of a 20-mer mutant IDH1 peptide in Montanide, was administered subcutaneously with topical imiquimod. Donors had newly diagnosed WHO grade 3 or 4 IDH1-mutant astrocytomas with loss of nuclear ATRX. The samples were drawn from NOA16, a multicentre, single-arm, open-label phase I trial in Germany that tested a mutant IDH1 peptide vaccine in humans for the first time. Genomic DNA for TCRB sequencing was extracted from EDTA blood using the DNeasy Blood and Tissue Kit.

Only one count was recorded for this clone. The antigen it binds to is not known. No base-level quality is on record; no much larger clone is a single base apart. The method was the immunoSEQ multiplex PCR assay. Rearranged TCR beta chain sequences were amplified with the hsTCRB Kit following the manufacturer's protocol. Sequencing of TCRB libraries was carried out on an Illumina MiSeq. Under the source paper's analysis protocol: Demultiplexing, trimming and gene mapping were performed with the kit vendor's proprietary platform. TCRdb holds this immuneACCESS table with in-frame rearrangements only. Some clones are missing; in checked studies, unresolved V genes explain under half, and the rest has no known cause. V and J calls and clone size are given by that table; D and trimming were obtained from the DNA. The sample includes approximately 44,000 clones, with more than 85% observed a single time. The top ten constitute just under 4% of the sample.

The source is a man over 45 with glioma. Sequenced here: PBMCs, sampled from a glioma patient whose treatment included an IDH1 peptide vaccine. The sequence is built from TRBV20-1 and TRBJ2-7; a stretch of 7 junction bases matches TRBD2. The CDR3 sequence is CSAAWGGEQYF. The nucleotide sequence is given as TGCAGTGCCGCTTGGGGGGGAGAGCAGTACTTC.